Listed here are 15 T cell receptor beta chains from one sample, sequenced in a study of cytomegalovirus exposure and HLA in healthy donors (dated by TCRdb to 2017 to 2019). Library method: the immunoSEQ multiplex PCR assay. A mixture of 60 forward primers for TCR Vbeta segments and 13 reverse primers for TCR Jbeta segments was used in the multiplex PCR. This immuneACCESS table, as held by TCRdb, lists in-frame sequences with V and J called but not all clones. Of the missing ones, under half trace to an unresolved V gene in checked studies; the others have no known cause. Across this sample there are about 130,000 clones, with approximately 82% seen only once. The biggest ten clones account for over 1.5% of the sample. Material: PBMCs. The receptors here all came from a man in his forties or fifties in good health and CMV-seronegative.

The genes are TRBV6-6 and TRBJ1-5; D remains ambiguous. This CDR3 comprises 10 residues. Germline loops: CDR1 MNHNY, CDR2 SVGAGI (reference sequence). The DNA for the CDR3 is TGTCACGATTGGCAACAGCCCCAGCATTTT. This gives the protein CHDWQQPQHF.

This clone was seen just once. This sequence joins TRBV5-5 and TRBJ2-7, with TRBD2 matching 7 bases. The CDR3 runs to 16 residues. Germline CDR1 is SGHKS and CDR2 is YYEKEE (reference sequence). V lost 5 bases to trimming and J lost 4 bases; unmatched junction nucleotides: 15. CDR3 bases: TGTGCCAGCAGTCTGGAGCGGGGTTTGGTCTCTTACGAGCAGTACTTC. Its protein is CASSLERGLVSYEQYF.

In regard to this clone: The junction shows a germline mismatch at one end, possibly a read error. This chain connects TRBV7-2 to TRBJ2-7, with TRBD2 matching 9 bases. The CDR3 runs 17 residues. Germline values: CDR1 SGHTA, CDR2 FQGNSA. The CDR3: CARSLTAGGDFSYEQYF. The DNA of the CDR3 is TGTGCCCGCAGCTTAACGGCGGGAGGGGATTTCTCCTACGAGCAGTACTTC.

The chain carries TRBV6-1 and TRBJ1-1, with 8 bases fitting TRBD1. Germline assignment: CDR1 MNHNS and CDR2 SASEGT. The J segment lost 5 bases and the V segment lost 3 bases, leaving 8 bases of the junction unmatched. The CDR3 is made up of 15 amino acids. This chain's CDR3 is CASSDRGLRHTEAFF. The CDR3 bases are TGTGCCAGCAGTGACAGGGGGCTTAGGCATACTGAAGCTTTCTTT.

The gene calls are TRBV7-8 and TRBJ1-2, with unresolved D. The germline gives CDR1 SGHVS, CDR2 FQNEAQ. There are 13 residues in the CDR3. Trimming cost V 1 base and J 5 bases, with 8 bases left between them. The DNA of the CDR3 is TGTGCCAGCAGCTTAGTTCAGGCTTATGGCTACACCTTC. Encoded protein: CASSLVQAYGYTF.

The chain links TRBV18 to TRBJ2-1, with TRBD1 identical over 7 bases. V shed 0 bases, J shed 2 bases, and the junction held 4 bases outside the gene matches. The germline V gene encodes CDR1 KGHSH and CDR2 LQKENI. There are 16 residues in the CDR3. In DNA form, the CDR3 reads TGTGCCAGCTCACCACCGACAGGGCGCGCCTACAATGAGCAGTTCTTC. This translates into CASSPPTGRAYNEQFF.

The chain carries TRBV5-1 and TRBJ2-1; D remains unclear. The germline V gene has CDR1 SGHRS and CDR2 YFSETQ. The CDR3 is 16 amino acids. V was trimmed by 6 bases and J by 0 bases, leaving 16 bases between them. The CDR3 loop reads CASTRNPADSYNEQFF. The CDR3, as DNA: TGCGCCAGCACCCGAAACCCTGCAGACTCCTACAATGAGCAGTTCTTC. Full variable domain (remainder filled in from reference TRBV5-1 and TRBJ2-1): KAGVTQTPRYLIKTRGQQVTLSCSPISGHRSVSWYQQTPGQGLQFLFEYFSETQRNKGNFPGRFSGRQFSNSRSEMNVSTLELGDSALYLCASTRNPADSYNEQFFGPGTRLTVL.

V and J are TRBV7-3 and TRBJ1-1, with a tentative D call TRBD1 (5 bases). V shed 4 bases and J shed 2 bases, with 8 bases lying between them. Germline V gene sequence: CDR1 SGHTA, CDR2 FQGTGA. The CDR3 has 13 residues. CDR3 residues: CASSSQANTEAFF. The CDR3 coding sequence is TGTGCCAGCAGCTCACAGGCTAACACTGAAGCTTTCTTT.

The genes are TRBV19 and TRBJ1-1, with TRBD1 identical over 10 bases. Germline CDR1 reads LNHDA; CDR2 reads SQIVND (reference sequence). The CDR3 consists of 14 residues. The V and J ends lost 8 bases and 1 base, in that order; junction bases with no gene match: 4. CDR3 in amino acids: CASSRTGGNTEAFF. CDR3 coding DNA: TGTGCCAGTTCCCGGACAGGGGGGAACACTGAAGCTTTCTTT.

The genes are TRBV5-1 and TRBJ2-5; 11 bases line up with TRBD1. CDR1 is SGHRS, CDR2 YFSETQ, per germline. V shed 4 bases, J shed 11 bases, and the junction held 10 bases outside the gene matches. This CDR3 contains 14 residues. Here the CDR3 reads CASSLGQGVGEQYF. CDR3 in DNA: TGCGCCAGCAGCCTGGGACAGGGGGTGGGGGAGCAGTACTTC.

The CDR3 loop reads CASSGTGRGETQYF. Written as DNA, the CDR3 is TGTGCCAGCAGCGGGACAGGAAGGGGAGAGACCCAGTACTTC. The chain has TRBV9 and TRBJ2-5, with 7 bases lining up with TRBD1. V shed 3 bases, J shed 4 bases, and the junction held 6 bases outside the gene matches. The CDR3 extends over 14 amino acids. In germline, CDR1 is SGDLS, CDR2 YYNGEE.

The chain recombines TRBV18 with TRBJ1-2, with 10 bases aligning to TRBD1. J gave up 9 bases and V 2 bases, and 12 bases lay outside the gene matches. Germline values: CDR1 KGHSH, CDR2 LQKENI. CDR3 length equals 16 residues. The DNA for the CDR3 is TGTGCCAGCTCACCAGGGGCAGGACAGGGGGAAAATCGCTACACCTTC. Amino acid sequence: CASSPGAGQGENRYTF.

The V and J genes are TRBV5-4 and TRBJ1-1, with 7 bases identical to TRBD1. Trimming at V came to 1 base and at J to 2 bases, leaving 8 bases not matched to a gene. Germline values: CDR1 SGHNT, CDR2 YYREEE (reference sequence). The CDR3 runs to 16 residues. CDR3 loop: CASSLPVGDSNTEAFF. Here the CDR3 DNA reads TGTGCCAGCAGCTTGCCAGTCGGGGACAGCAACACTGAAGCTTTCTTT. Full variable domain (missing parts from reference TRBV5-4 and TRBJ1-1): ETGVTQSPTHLIKTRGQQVTLRCSSQSGHNTVSWYQQALGQGPQFIFQYYREEENGRGNFPPRFSGLQFPNYSSELNVNALELDDSALYLCASSLPVGDSNTEAFFGQGTRLTVV.

This chain links TRBV6-4 with TRBJ2-3, with D possibly TRBD2 on 6 matching bases. The V gene's germline CDR1 is MRHNA and CDR2 SNTAGT. This CDR3 has 17 amino acids. Trimming cost V 3 bases and J 6 bases, with 22 bases left between them. CDR3 DNA: TGTGCCAGCAGTGAACGGGCAAGCGGGTCAATTGGGGATACGCAGTATTTT. As protein: CASSERASGSIGDTQYF.

This chain uses TRBV6-4 with TRBJ2-5, with 8 bases identical to TRBD2. The trim removed 6 bases at V and 4 bases at J, leaving 22 bases unmatched. Per germline, CDR1 MRHNA and CDR2 SNTAGT. This CDR3 is 19 amino acids long. CDR3 DNA sequence: TGTGCCAGCAGCCCCCTTGAGCGGGAGCGAGTTGTGTTGGGAGAGACCCAGTACTTC. It encodes CASSPLERERVVLGETQYF.